This passage covers 30 T cell receptor beta chains from one sample sequenced in a study of T cells in Graves' hyperthyroidism and ophthalmopathy. Amplified regions were TCR beta CDR3 sequences from RNA transcripts. HTBI primers were the set used in a first-round RT-PCR of the TCR CDR3. TCRdb fed the multiplex PCR reads into MiXCR, producing one record per CDR3 protein. Among roughly 530,000 distinct CDR3 sequences listed, 15% to 20% were seen once. What was sequenced was blood. The receptor source for this set is a woman under 30 with Graves' ophthalmopathy.

This clonotype was seen repeatedly, ten times or more. V usage is TRBV7-9 and J usage is TRBJ2-1, with 7 nucleotides matching TRBD2. The CDR3 loop spans 13 amino acids. The V gene end was trimmed by 5 bases and the J gene end by 6 bases; junction bases not matched to a gene: 4. The V gene's germline CDR1 is SEHNR and CDR2 FQNEAQ (reference sequence). The chain's CDR3 is CASSHSSGNEQFF. CDR3 nucleotides: TGTGCCAGCAGCCACTCTAGCGGCAATGAGCAGTTCTTC.

This clonotype was recorded a few times. The J gene is TRBJ1-2, the V gene TRBV7-2, with TRBD1 matching over 7 bases. Germline-derived CDR1 and CDR2 are SGHTA and FQGNSA. The CDR3 sequence is 15 residues long. V lost 5 bases, J lost 3 bases, and 9 bases stayed unmatched. CDR3 in DNA: TGTGCCAGCAGCCCCCAGGGGGGAATTGACTATGGCTACACCTTC. This codes for CASSPQGGIDYGYTF. The full variable domain, rest sourced from reference TRBV7-2 and TRBJ1-2, is GAGVSQSPSNKVTEKGKDVELRCDPISGHTALYWYRQSLGQGLEFLIYFQGNSAPDKSGLPSDRFSAERTGGSVSTLTIQRTQQEDSAVYLCASSPQGGIDYGYTFGSGTRLTVV.

This chain uses TRBV27 with TRBJ2-5, with D possibly being TRBD2 (5 bases). The CDR3 is 15 amino acids. The V gene lost 5 bases and the J gene lost 5 bases, with 18 bases spanning the gap. CDR1 is MNHEY and CDR2 is SMNVEV in the germline V gene (reference sequence). As DNA, the CDR3 is TGTGCCAGCAGTCCCTCTCCGGGGATGAGGGAGACCCAGTACTTC. This codes for CASSPSPGMRETQYF.

With regard to this clonotype: A much larger clone lies one base from this, so it may be a read error. The genes are TRBV3-1 and TRBJ1-1; D uncertain. V was trimmed by 7 bases and J by 4 bases, leaving 13 bases between them. CDR1 LGHDT and CDR2 YNNKEL come from the germline V gene (reference sequence). This CDR3 region has 13 residues. The CDR3 sequence: CASNDTQSTEAFF. The CDR3 coding sequence is TGTGCCAGCAACGACACGCAGAGCACTGAAGCTTTCTTT.

This clonotype was detected ten times or more. The chain has TRBV3-2 and TRBJ2-7; the table calls TRBD2, which could not be checked here. TRBV3-2 is marked as a pseudogene. This CDR3 region has 16 residues. Here the CDR3 DNA reads TGTGCCAGCAGCCAAGACCGCCTAGCGTGTTCCTACGAGCAGTACTTC. It is translated as CASSQDRLACSYEQYF.

This clonotype was found many times. Here the CDR3 DNA reads TGTGCCAGCAGCTTAGATGCGGGAGGTTCAGATACGCAGTATTTT. Protein product: CASSLDAGGSDTQYF. V and J are TRBV7-2 and TRBJ2-3; 8 nucleotides line up with TRBD2. J gave up 4 bases and V 1 base, and 4 bases lay outside the gene matches. The CDR3 loop spans 15 amino acids. CDR1 and CDR2 (germline): SGHTA, FQGNSA.

This clonotype was found a few times. The rearrangement uses TRBV19 and TRBJ2-1, with 7 bases identical to TRBD2. Germline CDR1 and CDR2: LNHDA and SQIVND (reference sequence). With 5 bases clipped from V and 10 bases from J, the junction kept 8 bases outside the gene matches. CDR3 length: 13 amino acids. The CDR3 sequence is CASSPQTSLEQFF. The CDR3 DNA is TGTGCCAGTAGTCCCCAGACTAGCCTCGAGCAGTTCTTC.

This clonotype was found a few times. This chain uses TRBV27 with TRBJ2-7; 7 bases map to TRBD2. The CDR3 spans 14 residues. Germline CDR1 is MNHEY and CDR2 is SMNVEV (reference sequence). With 5 bases clipped from V and 5 bases from J, the junction kept 9 bases outside the gene matches. CDR3 in amino acids: CASSPGLEGNEQYF. In DNA, the CDR3 is TGTGCCAGCAGTCCCGGACTAGAAGGGAACGAGCAGTACTTC.

This clonotype has ten or more counts. This chain connects TRBV2 to TRBJ1-1; a weak D match, TRBD1 (6 bases). The CDR3 consists of 14 residues. The germline CDR1 and CDR2 sequences are SNHLY and FYNNEI. V gave up 4 bases and J gave up 11 bases, with 20 bases separating them. CDR3 loop: CASSGGALPLWAFF. The CDR3 nucleotides are TGTGCCAGCAGTGGGGGGGCGCTCCCTCTTTGGGCTTTCTTT.

The sample holds many counts of this clonotype. The chain links TRBV7-9 to TRBJ2-1; tentatively, D is TRBD1 (5 bases). Per germline, CDR1 SEHNR and CDR2 FQNEAQ (reference sequence). The CDR3 runs to 15 residues. V dropped 4 bases and J dropped 0 bases, with 10 bases sitting between them. CDR3 in amino acids: CASSSVRVSYNEQFF. In DNA, the CDR3 is TGTGCCAGCAGCTCCGTCAGGGTCTCCTACAATGAGCAGTTCTTC.

This clonotype was counted many times. The V gene is TRBV6-5, the J gene TRBJ2-3, with D uncertain. With 0 bases removed from V and 2 bases from J, the gap between germline ends came to 15 bases. Germline lookup yields CDR1 MNHEY and CDR2 SVGAGI. This CDR3 spans 17 amino acids. CDR3 region: CASSYSTASTFTDTQYF. CDR3 in DNA: TGTGCCAGCAGTTACTCGACCGCTTCAACTTTCACAGATACGCAGTATTTT.

The sample holds many counts of this clonotype. The chain joins TRBV6-1 to TRBJ2-3; D perhaps matches TRBD1 (5 bases). CDR3 size: 15 residues. The germline V gene encodes CDR1 MNHNS and CDR2 SASEGT. The V end was cut by 6 bases, the J end by 0 bases, with 13 bases between. The chain's CDR3 is CASRSTGTSTDTQYF. Written as DNA, the CDR3 is TGTGCCAGCAGATCCACAGGAACCAGCACAGATACGCAGTATTTT.

This clonotype was detected ten times or more. The chain employs TRBV11-2 and TRBJ2-1; 13 bases agree with TRBD2. The CDR3 is 16 amino acids. After removal of 5 bases from V and 5 bases from J, the junction contained 6 bases not matched to a gene. Germline V gene sequence: CDR1 SGHAT, CDR2 FQNNGV. CDR3 region: CASSAPTSGGNNEQFF. The DNA of the CDR3 is TGTGCCAGCAGCGCCCCGACTAGCGGGGGGAACAATGAGCAGTTCTTC.

This clonotype was picked up many times. This chain links TRBV30 with TRBJ1-1; TRBD1 agrees at 7 bases. The CDR3 is made up of 14 amino acids. In germline, CDR1 is GTSNPN, CDR2 SVGIG (reference sequence). The J segment lost 1 base and the V segment lost 3 bases, leaving 5 bases of the junction unmatched. This CDR3 reads CAWRDRTPNTEAFF. As DNA, the CDR3 is TGTGCCTGGAGGGACAGGACCCCGAACACTGAAGCTTTCTTT.

The chain recombines TRBV28 with TRBJ1-2, with 9 bases identical to TRBD1. Germline trimming cut 1 base from V and 6 bases from J; bases unmatched to any gene: 9. CDR1 is MDHEN, CDR2 SYDVKM, per germline. There are 16 residues in the CDR3. The CDR3 DNA reads TGTGCCAGCAGTTTATCCTGGACAGGGGAGGTTAATGGCTACACCTTC. Its protein is CASSLSWTGEVNGYTF.

The chain employs TRBV6-2 or TRBV6-3 and TRBJ1-2; 9 nucleotides match TRBD1. The V gene's germline CDR1 is MNHEY and CDR2 SVGEGT. V lost 11 bases to trimming and J lost 4 bases; unmatched junction nucleotides: 5. CDR3 length: 12 residues. The CDR3 spells CAARQGGYGYTF. CDR3 coding DNA: TGTGCCGCCCGACAGGGGGGCTATGGCTACACCTTC.

This clonotype was seen many times. The chain has TRBV27 and TRBJ1-2; the D gene is possibly TRBD1 (5 bases). V was cut by 3 bases and J by 8 bases, with 13 bases left in between. CDR3 length equals 13 residues. The germline V gene has CDR1 MNHEY and CDR2 SMNVEV (reference sequence). The CDR3 protein is CASSLNRSGGYTF. Here the CDR3 DNA reads TGTGCCAGCAGTTTGAACAGGTCGGGGGGCTACACCTTC.

This clonotype was detected many times. V and J are TRBV7-9 and TRBJ2-5; perhaps TRBD2 as D (7 bases). V lost 1 base and J lost 2, with 14 bases in between. Germline V gene lookup returns CDR1 SEHNR and CDR2 FQNEAQ (reference sequence). The CDR3 contains 16 residues. CDR3 DNA sequence: TGTGCCAGCAGCTTAGGGGGGCTAGCGGCGCAAGAGACCCAGTACTTC. As protein: CASSLGGLAAQETQYF. Supplemented by reference TRBV7-9 and TRBJ2-5, the full variable domain reads DTGVSQNPRHKITKRGQNVTFRCDPISEHNRLYWYRQTLGQGPEFLTYFQNEAQLEKSRLLSDRFSAERPKGSFSTLEIQRTEQGDSAMYLCASSLGGLAAQETQYFGPGTRLLVL.

The rearrangement uses TRBV5-1 and TRBJ1-1, with 12 bases matching TRBD1. Germline V gene sequence: CDR1 SGHRS, CDR2 YFSETQ. The CDR3 loop spans 13 amino acids. V gave up 9 bases and J gave up 4 bases; unmatched junction bases: 4. CDR3 nucleotides: TGCGCCATTACGGGACAGGGGGCCACTGAAGCTTTCTTT. It codes for CAITGQGATEAFF.

There are many counts of this clonotype. At one end the junction does not follow the germline gene, possibly because of a read error. The rearrangement uses TRBV7-7 and TRBJ2-1; possibly TRBD1 for D (6 bases). The CDR3 covers 16 residues. From germline, CDR1 is SSHAT and CDR2 FNYEAQ (reference sequence). Here the CDR3 reads CASSLAQGGSYNEQFF. The DNA for the CDR3 is TGTGCTAGCAGCTTAGCACAGGGTGGTTCCTACAATGAGCAGTTCTTC.

This clonotype was detected only a few times. This chain connects TRBV30 to TRBJ2-1; the match to TRBD2 covers 16 bases. V lost 2 bases and J lost 9; bases outside the gene matches: 19. The CDR3 length is 20 residues. Germline-derived CDR1 and CDR2 are GTSNPN and SVGIG (reference sequence). The CDR3 coding sequence is TGTGCCTGGAGTCAGTTCGGGACTAGCGGGAGGGCCCTAATCCAAGGTGAGCAGTTCTTC. This translates into CAWSQFGTSGRALIQGEQFF.

Details on this clonotype: A much larger clone sits a single nucleotide away, making a read error possible. The chain carries TRBV11-2 and TRBJ2-1; 8 bases line up with TRBD2. This CDR3 comprises 15 residues. The V gene's germline CDR1 is SGHAT and CDR2 FQNNGV. The J segment lost 11 bases and the V segment lost 2 bases, leaving 11 bases of the junction unmatched. CDR3 coding DNA: TGTGCCAGCAGCTTACGATCGGGAGGGCTGCATAAGCAGTTCTTC. Translated: CASSLRSGGLHKQFF.

The V gene is TRBV4-2, the J gene TRBJ1-1; weak D call: TRBD1 (5 bases). Per the germline V gene, CDR1 is LGHNA and CDR2 is YNFKEQ. The CDR3 totals 13 residues. The germline V and J ends were trimmed by 4 bases and 6 bases, with 12 bases remaining between them. The DNA of the CDR3 is TGTGCCAGCAGCCTGTTGGGACTTTCTGAAGCTTTCTTT. This codes for CASSLLGLSEAFF.

This clonotype was seen repeatedly, ten times or more. The CDR3 here is CSARTGTGAGNTIYF. DNA of the CDR3: TGCAGTGCTAGGACCGGGACAGGGGCTGGAAACACCATATATTTT. This sequence joins TRBV20-1 and TRBJ1-3, with TRBD1 matching over 10 bases. The V gene's germline CDR1 is DFQATT and CDR2 SNEGSKA (reference sequence). V dropped 3 bases and J dropped 2; count of bases not matched to a gene: 4. The CDR3 is made up of 15 amino acids.

This clonotype was seen repeatedly, ten times or more. CDR3 protein: CASSLGRAGTNEQYF. The CDR3 region has the DNA TGTGCCAGCAGCCTGGGGCGGGCAGGGACCAACGAGCAGTACTTC. V is TRBV28 and J is TRBJ2-7; perhaps D is TRBD1 or TRBD2 (5 bases each). CDR3 length equals 15 residues. Trimming stripped 6 bases from V and 5 bases from J, with 20 bases between. CDR1 and CDR2 from the germline V gene are MDHEN and SYDVKM.

This clonotype was observed many times. The V call is TRBV10-3, the J call TRBJ1-5; 7 nucleotides agree with TRBD1. CDR3 length: 15 residues. Losses at the gene ends were 2 bases for V and 3 bases for J; bases not matched to a gene: 4. Germline lookup yields CDR1 ENHRY and CDR2 SYGVKD. CDR3 amino acids: CAISEAQGPNQPQHF. The CDR3 nucleotides are TGTGCCATCAGTGAGGCACAGGGGCCCAATCAGCCCCAGCATTTT.

This clonotype was detected many times. The chain has TRBV27 and TRBJ2-4, with D unresolved. With 5 bases removed from V and 9 bases from J, the gap between germline ends came to 20 bases. In germline, CDR1 is MNHEY, CDR2 SMNVEV (reference sequence). This CDR3 is 15 amino acids long. The CDR3 spells CASSHPTESGGIQYF. Here the CDR3 DNA reads TGTGCCAGCAGTCACCCGACCGAATCTGGCGGCATTCAGTACTTC.

This clonotype was observed many times. This sequence joins TRBV12-3 or TRBV12-4 and TRBJ2-7, with D unclear. The CDR3 length is 16 residues. Trimming left V 5 bases short and J 1 base short, with 18 bases between. CDR3 region: CASSPHAGWISYEQYF. The CDR3 nucleotides read TGTGCCAGCAGTCCACACGCCGGCTGGATTTCCTACGAGCAGTACTTC.

This clonotype was observed many times. CDR3: CASSVGTGGNYGYTF. Written as DNA, the CDR3 is TGTGCCAGCAGCGTAGGGACAGGGGGAAACTATGGCTACACCTTC. The V and J genes are TRBV7-2 and TRBJ1-2; 11 positions agree with TRBD1. Trimming took 5 bases from V and 2 from J; bases not matched to a gene: 4. This CDR3 has 15 residues. From germline, CDR1 is SGHTA and CDR2 FQGNSA.

The CDR3 DNA is TGTGCCAGCAGCTTACTTCTCGTTGGGCAGGGCCGGGAAGGGGCCAACGTCCTGACTTTC. It is translated as CASSLLLVGQGREGANVLTF. This rearrangement joins TRBV5-6 to TRBJ2-6, with D tentatively TRBD1 or TRBD2 (5 bases each). Trimming took 2 bases from V and 4 from J, leaving 25 bases between them. The germline gives CDR1 SGHDT, CDR2 YYEEEE. The CDR3 spans 20 residues.